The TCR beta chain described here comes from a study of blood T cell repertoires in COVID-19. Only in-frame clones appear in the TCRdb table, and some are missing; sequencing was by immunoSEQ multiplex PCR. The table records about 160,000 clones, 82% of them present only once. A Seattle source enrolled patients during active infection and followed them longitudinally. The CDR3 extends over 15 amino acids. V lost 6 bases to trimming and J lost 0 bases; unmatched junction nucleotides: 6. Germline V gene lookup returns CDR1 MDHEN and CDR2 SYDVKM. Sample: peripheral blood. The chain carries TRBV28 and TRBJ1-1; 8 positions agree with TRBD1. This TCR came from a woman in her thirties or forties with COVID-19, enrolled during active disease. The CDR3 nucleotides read TGTGCCAGCAGCAGCCCCAGGGGGCTGAACACTGAAGCTTTCTTT. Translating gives CASSSPRGLNTEAFF.